One and the same sample provided the 8 T cell receptor beta chains below, sequenced in a study of memory CD4+ T cells and cytomegalovirus serostatus. Single viable CD3+CD4+CD8-CD45RO+ cells were sorted as the memory CD4+ T cells. Using immunoSEQ multiplex PCR, the repertoire was profiled, and TCRdb retains in-frame clones only, with some absent. The sample records around 53,000 clones, around four fifths being singletons. Material for sequencing was memory CD4+ T cells from blood. Receptors originate from an adult in good health and CMV-seropositive.

The J gene is TRBJ1-1, the V gene TRBV23-1; 10 nucleotides match TRBD1. TRBV23-1 is designated an ORF whose function remains uncertain. This CDR3 comprises 18 residues. With 0 bases clipped from V and 4 bases from J, the junction kept 11 bases outside the gene matches. For the CDR3, the DNA is TGCGCCAGCAGTCAATCTATGGGACAGGGGAGGAAGTTCACTGAAGCTTTCTTT. It encodes CASSQSMGQGRKFTEAFF.

CDR3 sequence reads: CAIRPSMRQVYQPQHF. Written as DNA, the CDR3 is TGTGCCATCAGACCCTCCATGAGACAAGTTTATCAGCCCCAGCATTTT. The genes are TRBV10-3 and TRBJ1-5, with unresolved D. The CDR3 consists of 16 residues. V dropped 6 bases and J dropped 5 bases, with 20 bases sitting between them. Germline lookup yields CDR1 ENHRY and CDR2 SYGVKD.

This clone came up once. This chain links TRBV5-4 with TRBJ2-1; the match to TRBD1 covers 12 bases. This CDR3 spans 16 amino acids. V lost 2 bases to trimming and J lost 9 bases; unmatched junction nucleotides: 9. From germline, CDR1 is SGHNT and CDR2 YYREEE (reference sequence). The DNA for the CDR3 is TGTGCCAGCAGCTTTCCCGGGACAGGGGGCGGGGGTGAGCAGTTCTTC. Amino acids: CASSFPGTGGGGEQFF.

The chain uses TRBV9 and TRBJ2-5; maybe TRBD2 (7 bases). CDR1 is SGDLS and CDR2 is YYNGEE in the germline V gene. The CDR3 consists of 12 residues. Trimming left V 2 bases short and J 9 bases short, with 11 bases between. The CDR3 loop is CASSVWGGPQYF. The CDR3 DNA is TGTGCCAGCAGCGTTTGGGGGGGGCCCCAGTACTTC.

This chain connects TRBV6-1 to TRBJ2-7; TRBD2 is a possible D gene (6 bases). Trimming took 9 bases from V and 7 from J, leaving 16 bases between them. This CDR3 is 12 amino acids long. Germline loops: CDR1 MNHNS, CDR2 SASEGT. This CDR3 reads CASDLPGGEQYF. The CDR3 DNA is TGTGCCAGTGACCTTCCCGGGGGTGAGCAGTACTTC.

This chain connects TRBV9 to TRBJ1-3; D ambiguous. V gave up 1 base and J gave up 0 bases, with 5 bases separating them. Germline V gene sequence: CDR1 SGDLS, CDR2 YYNGEE. The CDR3 loop spans 14 amino acids. CDR3 in DNA: TGTGCCAGCAGCGTAACAGACTCTGGAAACACCATATATTTT. Residues: CASSVTDSGNTIYF.

This chain joins TRBV28 and TRBJ1-4; no clear D gene. The CDR3 has 15 residues. Germline V gene sequence: CDR1 MDHEN, CDR2 SYDVKM. V was clipped by 5 bases and J by 8 bases, with 18 bases between them. The CDR3 DNA is TGTGCCAGCAGTCGGGTAGGGTTTATGAGAGAAAAACTGTTTTTT. Translated: CASSRVGFMREKLFF.

This chain joins TRBV5-1 and TRBJ1-1, with D maybe TRBD1 (6 bases). The V end lost 3 bases, the J end lost 10 bases, and 10 bases lay between the germline ends. This CDR3 has 11 residues. The germline gives CDR1 SGHRS, CDR2 YFSETQ. CDR3 sequence: CASSYAGVAFF. The CDR3 region has the DNA TGCGCCAGCAGCTACGCAGGGGTAGCTTTCTTT.